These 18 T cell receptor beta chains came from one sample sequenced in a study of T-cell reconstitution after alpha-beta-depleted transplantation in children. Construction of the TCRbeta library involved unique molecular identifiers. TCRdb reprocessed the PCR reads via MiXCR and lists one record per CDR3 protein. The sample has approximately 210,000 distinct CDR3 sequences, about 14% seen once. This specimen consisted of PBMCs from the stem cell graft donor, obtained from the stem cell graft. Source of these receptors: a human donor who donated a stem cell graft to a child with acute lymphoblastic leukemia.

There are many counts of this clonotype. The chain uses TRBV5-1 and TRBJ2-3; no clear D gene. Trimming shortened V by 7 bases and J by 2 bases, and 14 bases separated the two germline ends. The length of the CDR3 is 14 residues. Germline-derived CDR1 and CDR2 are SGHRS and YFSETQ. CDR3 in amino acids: CASRERQITDTQYF. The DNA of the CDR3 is TGCGCCAGCCGTGAAAGACAAATCACAGATACGCAGTATTTT.

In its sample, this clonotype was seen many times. The CDR3 sequence: CATQTLDEQYF. DNA of the CDR3: TGTGCCACCCAAACCTTGGACGAGCAGTACTTC. The chain has TRBV7-9 and TRBJ2-7; D uncertain. This CDR3 spans 11 amino acids. The germline V gene encodes CDR1 SEHNR and CDR2 FQNEAQ (reference sequence). Between the trimmed V and J ends, which lost 10 bases and 5 bases, there was a span of 12 bases. The whole variable domain, remainder taken from reference TRBV7-9 and TRBJ2-7, is DTGVSQNPRHKITKRGQNVTFRCDPISEHNRLYWYRQTLGQGPEFLTYFQNEAQLEKSRLLSDRFSAERPKGSFSTLEIQRTEQGDSAMYLCATQTLDEQYFGPGTRLTVT.

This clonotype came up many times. The CDR3 nucleotides are TGCGCCAGCAGTGAGTCGACAGAGGCCAAAAACATTCAGTACTTC. It specifies CASSESTEAKNIQYF. V is TRBV10-2 and J is TRBJ2-4; D possibly corresponds to TRBD1 (5 bases). Between the trimmed V and J ends, which lost 0 bases and 1 base, there was a span of 7 bases. This CDR3 region has 15 residues. Germline V gives CDR1 WSHSY, CDR2 SAAADI.

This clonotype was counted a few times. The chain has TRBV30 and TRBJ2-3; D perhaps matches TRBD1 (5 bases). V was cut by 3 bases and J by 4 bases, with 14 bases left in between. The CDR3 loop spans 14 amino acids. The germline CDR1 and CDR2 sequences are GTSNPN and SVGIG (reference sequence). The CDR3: CAWSLQAWADTQYF. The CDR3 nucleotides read TGTGCCTGGAGCTTACAGGCGTGGGCAGATACGCAGTATTTT.

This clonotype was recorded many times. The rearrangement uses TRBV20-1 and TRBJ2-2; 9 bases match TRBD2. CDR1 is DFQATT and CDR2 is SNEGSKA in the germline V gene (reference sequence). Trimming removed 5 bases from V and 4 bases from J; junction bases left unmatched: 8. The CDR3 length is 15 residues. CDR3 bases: TGCAGTGCTCAGATTGGCGGGAGGGGCACCGGGGAGCTGTTTTTT. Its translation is CSAQIGGRGTGELFF.

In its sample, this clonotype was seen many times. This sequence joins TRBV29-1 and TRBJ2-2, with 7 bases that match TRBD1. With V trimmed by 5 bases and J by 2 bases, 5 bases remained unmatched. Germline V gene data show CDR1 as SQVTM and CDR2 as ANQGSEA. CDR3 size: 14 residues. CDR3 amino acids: CSVLGGSNTGELFF. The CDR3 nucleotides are TGCAGCGTTTTAGGGGGCTCAAACACCGGGGAGCTGTTTTTT.

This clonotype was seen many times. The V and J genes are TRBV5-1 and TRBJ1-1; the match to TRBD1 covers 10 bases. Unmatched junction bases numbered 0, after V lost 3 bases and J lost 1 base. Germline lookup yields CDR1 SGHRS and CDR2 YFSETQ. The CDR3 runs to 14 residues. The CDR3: CASSWDRGNTEAFF. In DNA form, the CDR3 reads TGCGCCAGCAGCTGGGACAGGGGGAACACTGAAGCTTTCTTT.

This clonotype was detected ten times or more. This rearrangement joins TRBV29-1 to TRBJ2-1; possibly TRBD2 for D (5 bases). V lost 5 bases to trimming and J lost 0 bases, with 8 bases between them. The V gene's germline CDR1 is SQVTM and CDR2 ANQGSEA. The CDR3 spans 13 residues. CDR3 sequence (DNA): TGCAGCGTTAGGGAGACCTCCTACAATGAGCAGTTCTTC. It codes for CSVRETSYNEQFF.

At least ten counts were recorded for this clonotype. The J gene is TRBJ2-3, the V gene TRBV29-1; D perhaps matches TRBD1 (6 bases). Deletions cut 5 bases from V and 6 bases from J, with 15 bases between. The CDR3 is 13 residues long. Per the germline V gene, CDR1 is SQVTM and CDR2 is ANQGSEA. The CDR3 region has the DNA TGCAGCGTTCGGGAACGACAGGCCGATACGCAGTATTTT. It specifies CSVRERQADTQYF.

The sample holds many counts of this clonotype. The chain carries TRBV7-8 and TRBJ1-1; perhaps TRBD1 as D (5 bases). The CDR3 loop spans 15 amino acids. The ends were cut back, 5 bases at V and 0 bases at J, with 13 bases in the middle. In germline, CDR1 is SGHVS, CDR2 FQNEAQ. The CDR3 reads CASSPGTSMNTEAFF. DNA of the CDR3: TGTGCCAGCAGCCCTGGGACGTCTATGAACACTGAAGCTTTCTTT.

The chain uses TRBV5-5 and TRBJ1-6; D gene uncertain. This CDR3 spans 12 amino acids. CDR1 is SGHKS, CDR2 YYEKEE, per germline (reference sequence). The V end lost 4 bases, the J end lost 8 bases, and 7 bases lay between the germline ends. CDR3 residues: CASSPSDSPLHF. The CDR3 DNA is TGTGCCAGCAGCCCGTCGGATTCACCCCTCCACTTT. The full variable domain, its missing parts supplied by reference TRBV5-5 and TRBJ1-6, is DAGVTQSPTHLIKTRGQQVTLRCSPISGHKSVSWYQQVLGQGPQFIFQYYEKEERGRGNFPDRFSARQFPNYSSELNVNALLLGDSALYLCASSPSDSPLHFGNGTRLTVT.

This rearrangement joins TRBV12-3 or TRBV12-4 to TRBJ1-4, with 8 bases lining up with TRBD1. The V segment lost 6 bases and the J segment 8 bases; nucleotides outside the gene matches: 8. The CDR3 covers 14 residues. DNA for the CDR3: TGTGCCAGCAGACTCGACAGGGGCGCAGAAAAACTGTTTTTT. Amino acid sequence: CASRLDRGAEKLFF.

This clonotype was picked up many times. The DNA of the CDR3 is TGCGCCAGCAGCTTATTTTTCCGGGCGAGCACCGGGGAGCTGTTTTTT. This encodes CASSLFFRASTGELFF. The rearrangement joins TRBV5-1 to TRBJ2-2; D uncertain. The CDR3 has 16 residues. CDR1 is SGHRS and CDR2 is YFSETQ in the germline V gene. V gave up 2 bases and J gave up 4 bases, with 15 bases separating them.

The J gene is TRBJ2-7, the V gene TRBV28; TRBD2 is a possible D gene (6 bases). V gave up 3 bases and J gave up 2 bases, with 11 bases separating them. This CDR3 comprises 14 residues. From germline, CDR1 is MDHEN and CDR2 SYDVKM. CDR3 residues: CASSFDERAYEQYF. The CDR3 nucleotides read TGTGCCAGCAGTTTCGACGAGCGGGCCTACGAGCAGTACTTC.

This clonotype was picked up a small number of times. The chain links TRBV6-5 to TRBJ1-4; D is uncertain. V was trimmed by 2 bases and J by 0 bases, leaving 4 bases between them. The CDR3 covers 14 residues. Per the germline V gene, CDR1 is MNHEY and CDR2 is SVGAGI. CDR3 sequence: CASSYGATNEKLFF. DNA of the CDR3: TGTGCCAGCAGTTACGGAGCAACTAATGAAAAACTGTTTTTT.

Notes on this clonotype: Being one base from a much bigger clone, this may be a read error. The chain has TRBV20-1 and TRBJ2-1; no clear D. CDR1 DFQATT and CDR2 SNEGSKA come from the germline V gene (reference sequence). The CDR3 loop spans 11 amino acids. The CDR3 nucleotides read TGCAGTGCTAGATCAGGCAATGACCAGTTCTTC. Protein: CSARSGNDQFF.

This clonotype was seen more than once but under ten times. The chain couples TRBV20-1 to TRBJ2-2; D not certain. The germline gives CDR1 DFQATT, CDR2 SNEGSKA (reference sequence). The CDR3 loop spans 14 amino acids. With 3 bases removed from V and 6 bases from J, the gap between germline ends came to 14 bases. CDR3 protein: CSASDKRSSGELFF. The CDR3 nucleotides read TGCAGTGCTAGTGATAAAAGGTCATCCGGGGAGCTGTTTTTT.

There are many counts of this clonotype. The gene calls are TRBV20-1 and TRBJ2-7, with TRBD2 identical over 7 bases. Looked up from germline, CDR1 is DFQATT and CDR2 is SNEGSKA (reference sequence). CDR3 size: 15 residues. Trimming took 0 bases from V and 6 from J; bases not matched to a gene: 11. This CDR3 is CSARDHGRTRGEQYF. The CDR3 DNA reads TGCAGTGCTAGAGATCATGGCAGGACTAGGGGCGAGCAGTACTTC.